The clone carrying this T cell receptor (beta chain) has only a few counts. As yet, its antigen is unknown. This entry belongs to a study of cytomegalovirus exposure and HLA in healthy donors. Study-wide points: Investigators reported under 200 TCR beta chains as tied to cytomegalovirus. Among the CMV-associated chains, a few were confirmed in vitro as specific for CMV antigens.

Use of 60 Vbeta and 13 Jbeta primers characterized the PCR. Sequencing used immunoSEQ multiplex PCR; TCRdb keeps in-frame clones, though not all of them. Of under 100,000 clones listed, 81% are singletons. The CDR3 has 15 residues. Trimming removed 3 bases from V and 6 bases from J; junction bases left unmatched: 8. Germline assignment: CDR1 SGHNT and CDR2 YENEEA. The sequence derives from a woman aged 65 to 85 in good health and CMV-seropositive. The sequencing sample was made of PBMCs. The chain employs TRBV11-3 and TRBJ2-7, with 10 bases fitting TRBD1. CDR3 residues: CASSLTGTGVSEQYF. DNA of the CDR3: TGTGCCAGCAGCTTGACCGGGACAGGGGTTAGCGAGCAGTACTTC.